A selection of T cell receptor beta chains follows, all from one sample in a study of shared clonotypes between healthy human individuals. Generated by immunoSEQ multiplex PCR, the TCRdb table keeps only in-frame clones and is missing some. The table lists 2.3 million or so clones, just over 90% of them singletons. Sequencing used naive CD4+ T cells from PBMCs. Receptors originate from a man in his late teens or twenties in good health. Some clones in this sample may be carry-over from other donors' samples. CDR3s leave out the opening cysteine and the closing phenylalanine or tryptophan. Size is stated for part of the rows, as once, few or many counts, or as a class when the clone is expanded.

V	size	J	CDR3
TRBV6-1	NA	TRBJ2-2	ASYSIKNTGELF
TRBV5-6	NA	TRBJ2-1	ASSLEGVGGVGNEQF
TRBV6-1	few	TRBJ1-2	ASSRLGYGYT
TRBV18	NA	TRBJ1-5	ASSPGTGLRSNQPQH
TRBV6-5	NA	TRBJ1-5	ASSYSSNQPQH
TRBV6-5	NA	TRBJ1-1	ASSLTSGLHTEAF
TRBV29-1	NA	TRBJ2-7	SVGALGLGYEQY
TRBV6-1	NA	TRBJ1-4	ASSELALNEKLF
TRBV7-6	NA	TRBJ1-4	ASSQEQGGSEKLF
TRBV29-1	NA	TRBJ2-1	SVLAGRHEQF
TRBV11-2	NA	TRBJ2-2	ASTGGRSRYTGELF
TRBV2	NA	TRBJ2-3	ASMGLPGLAGRTDTQY
TRBV13	NA	TRBJ1-2	ASSRDRGYYGYT
TRBV5-4	NA	TRBJ1-2	ASTQQGLYYGYT
TRBV7-6	NA	TRBJ2-7	ASSPLAGGEQY
TRBV21-1	NA	TRBJ1-1	ASSKANGGNTEAF
TRBV7-6	NA	TRBJ2-7	ASSLGGGLFYEQY
TRBV12-5	NA	TRBJ2-2	ASARQSGELF
TRBV4-3	NA	TRBJ2-1	ASSQEGSYNEQF
TRBV15	NA	TRBJ2-7	ATSRGTNSYEQY
TRBV28	NA	TRBJ2-1	ASTSKGEKSYNEQF
TRBV4-3	NA	TRBJ2-1	ASSRLLADGEYNEQF
TRBV7-8	NA	TRBJ1-5	ASSLRGEQPQH
TRBV6-5	NA	TRBJ2-2	ASSYEGAGIGELF
TRBV6-5	NA	TRBJ2-3	ASSWVRGSTDTQY
TRBV20-1	once	TRBJ2-4	SAAGVNIQY
TRBV9	NA	TRBJ1-3	ASSLEGARGNTIY
TRBV30	NA	TRBJ1-1	AWSRNTEAF
TRBV21-1	NA	TRBJ1-5	ARQGSNQPQH
TRBV19	once	TRBJ1-4	ASSTDRVNEKLF
TRBV7-9	NA	TRBJ2-5	ASSLVAGVAETQY
TRBV5-1	NA	TRBJ2-2	ASRIAGGSGELF
TRBV2	NA	TRBJ1-4	ASRRDRGFDEKLF
TRBV29-1	NA	TRBJ2-1	SAPGTGSYNEQF
TRBV6-5	NA	TRBJ1-4	ASSQGPNEKLF
TRBV14	NA	TRBJ2-7	ASSQLGLLYEQY
TRBV18	NA	TRBJ2-1	ASCQGAGYNEQF
TRBV6-1	few	TRBJ1-5	ASSLQGQQPQH
TRBV5-4	once	TRBJ1-3	ASSLDYSGNTIY
TRBV28	NA	TRBJ2-1	ASSFFTGTGDNEQF
TRBV5-6	once	TRBJ2-1	ASSRHSQRSSYNEQF
TRBV5-1	NA	TRBJ2-5	ASTPLAGGGETQY
TRBV9	NA	TRBJ2-2	ASSPALYPLGGELF
TRBV28	few	TRBJ1-4	ASSTGRGDEKLF
TRBV6-5	NA	TRBJ2-7	ASSQMTGVGNEQY
TRBV6-5	NA	TRBJ1-1	ASSPRGGVREAF